Below are 32 T cell receptor beta chains sequenced from a single sample in a study of cytomegalovirus exposure and HLA in healthy donors. The data were produced by immunoSEQ multiplex PCR, yet TCRdb's version contains in-frame clones alone and is incomplete. This sample has about 150,000 clones; over 80% occur once, and the top ten carry about 4.9%. Input material: PBMCs. These receptors were taken from a man aged 18 to 29 in good health and CMV-seropositive.

This chain joins TRBV18 and TRBJ2-1; D is possibly TRBD1 (5 bases). Trimming shortened V by 2 bases and J by 0 bases, and 11 bases separated the two germline ends. CDR1 and CDR2 (germline): KGHSH, LQKENI. The CDR3 has 16 amino acids. This CDR3 reads CASSPSDISSYNEQFF. As DNA, the CDR3 is TGTGCCAGCTCACCATCGGACATTAGCTCCTACAATGAGCAGTTCTTC.

The chain joins TRBV27 to TRBJ2-3, with TRBD2 matching over 7 bases. The CDR3 is made up of 15 amino acids. Trimming took 5 bases from V and 0 from J; bases not matched to a gene: 5. Germline loops: CDR1 MNHEY, CDR2 SMNVEV (reference sequence). The CDR3 sequence is CASSILAESTDTQYF. CDR3 sequence (DNA): TGTGCCAGCAGTATTCTAGCGGAGAGCACAGATACGCAGTATTTT.

This clone is a singleton in its sample. The chain employs TRBV5-1 and TRBJ2-1; possible D gene TRBD2, 5 bases. CDR1 is SGHRS and CDR2 is YFSETQ in the germline V gene. Trimming pared 3 bases from V and 0 bases from J, leaving 10 bases between. The CDR3 runs 15 residues. The CDR3 DNA follows: TGCGCCAGCAGCTCAAGTGGGAGCTCCTACAATGAGCAGTTCTTC. This encodes CASSSSGSSYNEQFF.

J is TRBJ1-2 and V is TRBV2; 7 bases agree with TRBD1. CDR3 length: 15 amino acids. Germline CDR1 is SNHLY and CDR2 is FYNNEI. V trimming: 1 base; J trimming: 0 bases; junction bases outside the gene matches: 2. The CDR3 region has the DNA TGTGCCAGCAGTGAAGAGGGGACAGCTAACTATGGCTACACCTTC. Its translation is CASSEEGTANYGYTF.

CDR3 sequence: CASSAWSGGTGELFF. CDR3 nucleotides: TGTGCCAGCAGCGCGTGGTCGGGGGGGACCGGGGAGCTGTTTTTT. This chain links TRBV7-9 with TRBJ2-2, with TRBD2 matching over 8 bases. The CDR3 has 15 residues. With V trimmed by 5 bases and J by 5 bases, 7 bases remained unmatched. Germline CDR1 is SEHNR and CDR2 is FQNEAQ (reference sequence). The variable domain in full, with the rest retrieved from reference TRBV7-9 and TRBJ2-2, is DTGVSQNPRHKITKRGQNVTFRCDPISEHNRLYWYRQTLGQGPEFLTYFQNEAQLEKSRLLSDRFSAERPKGSFSTLEIQRTEQGDSAMYLCASSAWSGGTGELFFGEGSRLTVL.

The J gene is TRBJ1-5, the V gene TRBV19, with D hard to call. V was trimmed by 5 bases and J by 7 bases, leaving 9 bases between them. The CDR3 totals 12 residues. CDR1 LNHDA and CDR2 SQIVND come from the germline V gene (reference sequence). As DNA, the CDR3 is TGTGCCAGTAGTCGACTCGGGCAGCCCCAGCATTTT. As protein: CASSRLGQPQHF.

J is TRBJ1-5 and V is TRBV6-6, with TRBD1 matching 9 bases. V was clipped by 6 bases and J by 7 bases; unmatched bases: 7. The germline gives CDR1 MNHNY, CDR2 SVGAGI (reference sequence). The CDR3 covers 14 residues. The CDR3 sequence: CASSDRGRGQPQHF. The CDR3 bases are TGTGCCAGCAGCGACAGGGGGAGAGGGCAGCCCCAGCATTTT.

V is TRBV19 and J is TRBJ1-5; D possibly corresponds to TRBD1 (5 bases). V lost 1 base to trimming and J lost 5 bases, with 12 bases between them. The germline gives CDR1 LNHDA, CDR2 SQIVND (reference sequence). CDR3 length: 15 amino acids. This chain's CDR3 is CASSIGGLPDQPQHF. The CDR3 DNA follows: TGTGCCAGTAGTATAGGGGGCCTTCCTGATCAGCCCCAGCATTTT.

The rearrangement uses TRBV7-6 and TRBJ2-1, with a possible D match to TRBD2 (6 bases). The V end was cut by 4 bases, the J end by 10 bases, with 11 bases between. Per germline, CDR1 SGHVS and CDR2 FNYEAQ. There are 12 residues in the CDR3. CDR3 in DNA: TGTGCCAGCAGCTCAGGGAGCGGGGAGCAGTTCTTC. Its protein product is CASSSGSGEQFF.

In regard to this clone: Other DNA sequences from this sample encode an identical CDR3 as well. This chain links TRBV5-4 with TRBJ2-3; the D is unclear. Per the germline V gene, CDR1 is SGHNT and CDR2 is YYREEE (reference sequence). CDR3 size: 13 residues. Trimming pared 0 bases from V and 3 bases from J, leaving 5 bases between. The chain's CDR3 is CASSLGGTDTQYF. The CDR3 nucleotides read TGTGCCAGCAGCTTGGGAGGTACAGATACGCAGTATTTT.

A few counts support this clone. The chain uses TRBV7-8 and TRBJ2-7; 7 bases are shared with TRBD2. Germline CDR1 is SGHVS and CDR2 is FQNEAQ. V dropped 4 bases and J dropped 3; count of bases not matched to a gene: 6. The length of the CDR3 is 14 residues. The CDR3 spells CASSWAGVHYEQYF. The CDR3, as DNA: TGTGCCAGCAGCTGGGCGGGGGTTCACTACGAGCAGTACTTC.

The chain uses TRBV6-5 and TRBJ2-1, with a weak D call TRBD2 (5 bases). CDR1 and CDR2 (germline): MNHEY, SVGAGI. V was cut by 0 bases and J by 7 bases, with 16 bases left in between. CDR3 length: 16 amino acids. In DNA, the CDR3 is TGTGCCAGCAGTTACTCTGGAACCGAGGGTCTGAATGAGCAGTTCTTC. It yields the protein CASSYSGTEGLNEQFF.

V gene TRBV6-5 combines with J gene TRBJ2-1; TRBD1 matches 9 bases. The CDR3 covers 13 residues. The J segment lost 13 bases and the V segment lost 4 bases, leaving 8 bases of the junction unmatched. CDR1 is MNHEY and CDR2 is SVGAGI in the germline V gene. CDR3 DNA: TGTGCCAGCAGTTCTACAGGGGGCACCGGTCAGTTCTTC. Protein product: CASSSTGGTGQFF.

The gene calls are TRBV12-5 and TRBJ2-5, with a weak D call TRBD2 (5 bases). The CDR3 spans 13 residues. The germline CDR1 and CDR2 sequences are LGHNT and FRNRAP. V was shortened by 3 bases and J by 5 bases, with 10 bases between the two germline ends. The CDR3 spells CASGLRGSETQYF. Written as DNA, the CDR3 is TGTGCTAGTGGTTTAAGAGGGTCCGAGACCCAGTACTTC.

The J gene is TRBJ2-3, the V gene TRBV9, with 10 bases matching TRBD2. The CDR3 length is 17 residues. CDR1 is SGDLS, CDR2 YYNGEE, per germline. V was pared by 0 bases and J by 2 bases, with 6 bases of the junction left unmatched. The CDR3 region is CASSVATSGPFTDTQYF. The DNA for the CDR3 is TGTGCCAGCAGCGTAGCGACTAGCGGGCCTTTCACAGATACGCAGTATTTT.

The J gene is TRBJ1-1, the V gene TRBV13; D possibly corresponds to TRBD1 (6 bases). Germline V gives CDR1 PRHDT, CDR2 FYEKMQ (reference sequence). The CDR3 loop spans 17 amino acids. Trimming removed 5 bases at V and 1 base at J, with 20 bases between. The CDR3 nucleotides are TGTGCCAGCAGCCTGAGAGGCCGACAGGCCCCGAACACTGAAGCTTTCTTT. Its protein is CASSLRGRQAPNTEAFF. Based on the CDR3 plus reference TRBV13 and TRBJ1-1, the full variable domain is AAGVIQSPRHLIKEKRETATLKCYPIPRHDTVYWYQQGPGQDPQFLISFYEKMQSDKGSIPDRFSAQQFSDYHSELNMSSLELGDSALYFCASSLRGRQAPNTEAFFGQGTRLTVV.

The V gene is TRBV7-9, the J gene TRBJ2-5; TRBD1 matches 9 bases. J gave up 5 bases and V 1 base, and 5 bases lay outside the gene matches. CDR1 and CDR2 from the germline V gene are SEHNR and FQNEAQ (reference sequence). The CDR3 extends over 15 amino acids. The DNA of the CDR3 is TGTGCCAGCAGCTTAGTCGGACAGGGGAAGGAGACCCAGTACTTC. Residues: CASSLVGQGKETQYF.

The chain employs TRBV29-1 and TRBJ2-1, with TRBD2 matching 8 bases. CDR1 and CDR2 (germline): SQVTM, ANQGSEA. V trimming: 6 bases; J trimming: 5 bases; junction bases outside the gene matches: 12. The CDR3 sequence is 15 residues long. The DNA of the CDR3 is TGCAGCGTGGAACTAGCCGGACTAGCCCACAATGAGCAGTTCTTC. Translation: CSVELAGLAHNEQFF.

This chain connects TRBV5-1 to TRBJ2-3; D gene uncertain. The germline V gene encodes CDR1 SGHRS and CDR2 YFSETQ. Trimming took 4 bases from V and 2 from J, leaving 11 bases between them. The CDR3 is 14 residues long. Here the CDR3 DNA reads TGCGCCAGCAGCAGGAGCAGCCCCACAGATACGCAGTATTTT. This sequence encodes CASSRSSPTDTQYF.

V usage is TRBV6-1 and J usage is TRBJ1-2; D unclear. Germline assignment: CDR1 MNHNS and CDR2 SASEGT. Trimming left V 8 bases short and J 6 bases short, with 7 bases between. The CDR3 has 10 residues. CDR3 in DNA: TGTGCCAGCTTCCGTCATGGCTACACCTTC. Residues: CASFRHGYTF.

The chain's CDR3 is CASSGGAAEAFF. In nucleotides, the CDR3 is TGTGCCAGCAGCGGAGGCGCGGCAGAAGCTTTCTTT. This chain connects TRBV7-8 to TRBJ1-1; D is unclear. Trimming took off 5 bases at V and 8 bases at J, with 12 bases between the two ends. In germline, CDR1 is SGHVS, CDR2 FQNEAQ. The CDR3 loop spans 12 amino acids. The whole variable domain, remainder taken from reference TRBV7-8 and TRBJ1-1, is GAGVSQSPRYKVAKRGQDVALRCDPISGHVSLFWYQQALGQGPEFLTYFQNEAQLDKSGLPSDRFFAERPEGSVSTLKIQRTQQEDSAVYLCASSGGAAEAFFGQGTRLTVV.

The chain carries TRBV6-5 and TRBJ1-1; 8 positions agree with TRBD1. CDR3 size: 15 residues. Germline-derived CDR1 and CDR2 are MNHEY and SVGAGI. V dropped 2 bases and J dropped 1; count of bases not matched to a gene: 3. Written as DNA, the CDR3 is TGTGCCAGCAGTTACGAGGGGACAGGGAACACTGAAGCTTTCTTT. Translation gives CASSYEGTGNTEAFF.

The genes are TRBV7-9 and TRBJ1-2; the D gene is possibly TRBD1 (5 bases). This CDR3 has 16 amino acids. Germline lookup yields CDR1 SEHNR and CDR2 FQNEAQ (reference sequence). The germline V and J ends were trimmed by 5 bases and 4 bases, with 20 bases remaining between them. The CDR3 loop is CASSNRQKVGGYGYTF. CDR3 sequence (DNA): TGTGCCAGCAGCAATCGACAGAAGGTGGGGGGCTATGGCTACACCTTC.

This clone appeared once. This rearrangement joins TRBV11-3 to TRBJ2-3, with TRBD2 as a possible D gene (6 bases). CDR1 and CDR2 from the germline V gene are SGHNT and YENEEA. Trimming took off 1 base at V and 2 bases at J, with 10 bases between the two ends. The CDR3 is 15 residues long. CDR3 amino acids: CASSLGGGDTDTQYF. In nucleotides, the CDR3 is TGTGCCAGCAGCTTAGGGGGCGGGGACACAGATACGCAGTATTTT. Combining the CDR3 with reference TRBV11-3 and TRBJ2-3 gives the whole variable domain EAGVVQSPRYKIIEKKQPVAFWCNPISGHNTLYWYLQNLGQGPELLIRYENEEAVDDSQLPKDRFSAERLKGVDSTLKIQPAELGDSAVYLCASSLGGGDTDTQYFGPGTRLTVL.

This chain links TRBV28 with TRBJ1-1; TRBD1 aligns across 9 bases. The germline V gene has CDR1 MDHEN and CDR2 SYDVKM. CDR3 length: 15 residues. J was trimmed by 4 bases and V by 6 bases; bases with no gene match: 9. As DNA, the CDR3 is TGTGCCAGCAGAGCTACGGGACAGGGTAGCACTGAAGCTTTCTTT. Translation: CASRATGQGSTEAFF.

In this sample, this clone turned up a few times. The CDR3 region is CASSDGLAAPRYEQYF. CDR3 coding DNA: TGTGCCAGTAGTGATGGACTAGCGGCGCCGAGATACGAGCAGTACTTC. The chain employs TRBV19 and TRBJ2-7, with TRBD2 matching over 10 bases. This CDR3 is built from 16 residues. V lost 5 bases and J lost 4; bases outside the gene matches: 11. CDR1 is LNHDA, CDR2 SQIVND, per germline (reference sequence).

J is TRBJ2-1 and V is TRBV7-8; 10 nucleotides align to TRBD2. The trim removed 1 base at V and 9 bases at J, leaving 12 bases unmatched. CDR3 length: 17 residues. Germline V gene lookup returns CDR1 SGHVS and CDR2 FQNEAQ. CDR3 in amino acids: CASSLVAKRGGSSEQFF. The CDR3 nucleotides read TGTGCCAGCAGCTTAGTCGCCAAGCGGGGGGGCTCGAGTGAGCAGTTCTTC.

The sample holds one count of this clone. The chain uses TRBV7-9 and TRBJ2-7; TRBD1 agrees at 7 bases. The CDR3 extends over 12 amino acids. V shed 5 bases and J 5 bases; nucleotides not matched to a gene: 3. Germline assignment: CDR1 SEHNR and CDR2 FQNEAQ (reference sequence). CDR3 DNA sequence: TGTGCCAGCAGCAGTCAGGGGGACGAGCAGTACTTC. It is translated as CASSSQGDEQYF. The full variable domain, with the rest looked up from reference TRBV7-9 and TRBJ2-7, is DTGVSQNPRHKITKRGQNVTFRCDPISEHNRLYWYRQTLGQGPEFLTYFQNEAQLEKSRLLSDRFSAERPKGSFSTLEIQRTEQGDSAMYLCASSSQGDEQYFGPGTRLTVT.

The CDR3 nucleotides read TGTGCCAGCTCACCGGGACTTTATAATTCACCCCTCCACTTT. As protein: CASSPGLYNSPLHF. V gene TRBV18 combines with J gene TRBJ1-6; TRBD1 might be the D (5 bases). Trimming removed 3 bases at V and 4 bases at J, with 7 bases between. This CDR3 has 14 residues. The germline V gene has CDR1 KGHSH and CDR2 LQKENI.

Note on this clone: At one end the junction does not follow the germline gene, possibly because of a read error. The chain is built from TRBV7-7 and TRBJ2-5; no definite D call. This CDR3 spans 13 amino acids. The germline gives CDR1 SSHAT, CDR2 FNYEAQ (reference sequence). In DNA, the CDR3 is TGTGCTAGCAGCTTAGCCGCGCGGGAGACCCAGTACTTC. This translates into CASSLAARETQYF.

V usage is TRBV13 and J usage is TRBJ2-1, with D possibly matching TRBD2 (5 bases). V lost 7 bases to trimming and J lost 14 bases, with 18 bases between them. Germline CDR1 PRHDT, CDR2 FYEKMQ (reference sequence). The CDR3 contains 12 residues. The CDR3 loop is CASNQRGGLEFF. The CDR3 nucleotides are TGTGCCAGCAATCAGCGTGGAGGCCTGGAGTTCTTC.

The chain has TRBV18 and TRBJ2-1; D is undetermined. The CDR3 extends over 15 amino acids. Trimming removed 0 bases at V and 4 bases at J, with 10 bases between. Germline CDR1 KGHSH, CDR2 LQKENI. CDR3 protein: CASSPPLQLYNEQFF. Here the CDR3 DNA reads TGTGCCAGCTCACCACCTTTACAGCTATACAATGAGCAGTTCTTC. The variable domain in full, completed from reference TRBV18 and TRBJ2-1, reads NAGVMQNPRHLVRRRGQEARLRCSPMKGHSHVYWYRQLPEEGLKFMVYLQKENIIDESGMPKERFSAEFPKEGPSILRIQQVVRGDSAAYFCASSPPLQLYNEQFFGPGTRLTVL.